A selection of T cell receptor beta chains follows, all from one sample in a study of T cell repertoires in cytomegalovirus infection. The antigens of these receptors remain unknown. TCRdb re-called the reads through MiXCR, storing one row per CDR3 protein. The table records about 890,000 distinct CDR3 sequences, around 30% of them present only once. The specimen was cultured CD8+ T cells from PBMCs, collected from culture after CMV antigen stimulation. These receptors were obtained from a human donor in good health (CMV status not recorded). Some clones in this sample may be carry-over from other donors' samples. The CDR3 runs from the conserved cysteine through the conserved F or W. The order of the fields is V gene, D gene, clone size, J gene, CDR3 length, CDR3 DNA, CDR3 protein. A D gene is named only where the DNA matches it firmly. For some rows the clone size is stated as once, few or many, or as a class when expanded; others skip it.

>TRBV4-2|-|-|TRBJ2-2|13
TGTGCCAGCAGCCATGACTCTGTCGGGGAGCTGTTTTTT
CASSHDSVGELFF
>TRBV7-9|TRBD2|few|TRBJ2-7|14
TGTGCCAGCAGCTCGGGGGGGGGACCCTACGAGCAGTACTTC
CASSSGGGPYEQYF
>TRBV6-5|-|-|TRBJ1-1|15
TGTGCCAGCAGTGCCCTTCAGGGGTTGGACACTGAAGCTTTCTTT
CASSALQGLDTEAFF
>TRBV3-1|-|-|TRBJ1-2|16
TGTGCCAGCAGCCAAGTCCCCCCAGGATTTGGGGAAGGCTACACCTTC
CASSQVPPGFGEGYTF
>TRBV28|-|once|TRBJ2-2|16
TGTGCCAGCAGCCCCACCCTGGGGATTAACACCGGGGAGCTGTTTTTT
CASSPTLGINTGELFF
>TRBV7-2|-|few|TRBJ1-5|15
TGTGCCAGCAGCTTACCGGAACGCGGGAATCAGCCCCAGCATTTT
CASSLPERGNQPQHF
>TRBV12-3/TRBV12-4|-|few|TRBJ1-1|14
TGTGCCAGCAGTCTTTGGTCAGTGGACACTGAAGCTTTCTTT
CASSLWSVDTEAFF
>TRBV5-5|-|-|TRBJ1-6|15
TGTGCCAGCAGACCAATCGGGGGTAATAATTCACCCCTCCACTTT
CASRPIGGNNSPLHF
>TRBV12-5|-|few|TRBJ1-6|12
TGTGCTAGTGGTTTGGTACATGAAGGGCTGCACTTT
CASGLVHEGLHF
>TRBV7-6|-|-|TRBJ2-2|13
TGTGCCTGGGGCGGAATGTACACCGGGGAGCTGTTTTTT
CAWGGMYTGELFF
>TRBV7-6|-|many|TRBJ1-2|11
TGTGCCGGGTCCTCGGGCTATGGCTACACCTTC
CAGSSGYGYTF
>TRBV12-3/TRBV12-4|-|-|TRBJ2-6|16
TGTGCCAGCAGTTTACGTACGAGCATTGGGGCCAACGTCCTGACTTTC
CASSLRTSIGANVLTF
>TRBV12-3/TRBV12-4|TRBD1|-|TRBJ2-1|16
TGTGCCAGCAGTTCCTCGACAGGGGGCGCGGGGAATGAGCAGTTCTTC
CASSSSTGGAGNEQFF
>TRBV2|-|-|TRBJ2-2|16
TGTGCCAGCAGTGAACTAGGGACTTCGCACACCGGGGAGCTGTTTTTT
CASSELGTSHTGELFF
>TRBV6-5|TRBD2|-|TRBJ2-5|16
TGTGCCAGCAGTTACTCGGAGCGGGGGCCCCAAGAGACCCAGTACTTC
CASSYSERGPQETQYF
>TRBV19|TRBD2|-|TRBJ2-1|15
TGTGCCAGTAGTATATACAGCGGGGGGTTCGATGAGCAGTTCTTC
CASSIYSGGFDEQFF
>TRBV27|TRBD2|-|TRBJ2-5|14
TGTGCCAGCAGCCTGGCAGCGGGGTGGGAGACCCAGTACTTC
CASSLAAGWETQYF
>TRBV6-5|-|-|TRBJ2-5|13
TGTGCCAGCAGTTACGGGGGGACGCCGACCCAGTACTTC
CASSYGGTPTQYF
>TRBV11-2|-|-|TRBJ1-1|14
TGTGCCAGCAGCTTGGGACAAGGATTACTACAAGCTTTCTTT
CASSLGQGLLQAFF
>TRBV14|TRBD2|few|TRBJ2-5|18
TGTGCCAGCAGCCGTTTACAGCGGGGGGCGACCCTGGAAGAGACCCAGTACTTC
CASSRLQRGATLEETQYF
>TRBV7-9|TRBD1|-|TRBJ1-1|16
TGTGCCAGCAGCTGGACAGGGGCCCCCATGAACACTGAAGCTTTCTTT
CASSWTGAPMNTEAFF
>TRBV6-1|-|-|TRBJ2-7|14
TGTGCCAGCAGTGAGACACGACTCTCCTACGAGCAGTACTTC
CASSETRLSYEQYF
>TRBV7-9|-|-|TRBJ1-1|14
TGTGCCAGCAGCTTAGCGGAGTCGCACACTGAAGCTTTCTTT
CASSLAESHTEAFF
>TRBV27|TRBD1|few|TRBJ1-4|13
TGTGCCAGCAGCCCCTGGGGACAGGAAAAACTGTTTTTT
CASSPWGQEKLFF
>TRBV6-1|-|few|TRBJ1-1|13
TGTGCCAGCAGTGGACAGGTAGTCTCTGAAGCTTTCTTT
CASSGQVVSEAFF
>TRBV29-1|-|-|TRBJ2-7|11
TGCAGCGTTCTAGCCTCCTACGAGCAGTACTTC
CSVLASYEQYF
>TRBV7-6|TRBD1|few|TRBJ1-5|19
TGTGCCAGCAGCTTAGAACCGGGACAGGGTCGCGAGTTAGGTCAGCCCCAGCATTTT
CASSLEPGQGRELGQPQHF
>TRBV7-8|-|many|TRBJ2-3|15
TGTGCCAGCAGCTCCACGGAGGGGCACACAGATACGCAGTATTTT
CASSSTEGHTDTQYF
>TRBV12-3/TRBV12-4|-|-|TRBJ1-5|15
TGTGCCAGCAGTTTGAGTAGGGGGGCGAATCAGCCCCAGCATTTT
CASSLSRGANQPQHF
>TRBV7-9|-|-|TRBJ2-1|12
TGTGCCAGCAGCTCTCGACTAGTCGAGTGGTTCTTC
CASSSRLVEWFF
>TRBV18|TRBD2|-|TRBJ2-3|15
TGTGCCAGCTCCGCGACTAGCGGGGGTGGAGATACGCAGTATTTT
CASSATSGGGDTQYF
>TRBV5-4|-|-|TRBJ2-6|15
TGTGCCAGCAGCTTGGCGTACCTTGGGGCCAACGTCCTGACTTTC
CASSLAYLGANVLTF
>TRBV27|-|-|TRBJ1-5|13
TGTGCCAGCAGTTTATTAGCCAATCAGCCCCAGCATTTT
CASSLLANQPQHF